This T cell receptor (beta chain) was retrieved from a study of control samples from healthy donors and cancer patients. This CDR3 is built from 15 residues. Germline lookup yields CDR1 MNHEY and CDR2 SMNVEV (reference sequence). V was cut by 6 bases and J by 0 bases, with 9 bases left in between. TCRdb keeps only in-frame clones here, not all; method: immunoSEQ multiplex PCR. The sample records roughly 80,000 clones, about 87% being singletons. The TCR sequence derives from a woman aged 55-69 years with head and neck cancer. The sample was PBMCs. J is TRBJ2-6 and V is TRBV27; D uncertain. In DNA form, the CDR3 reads TGTGCCAGCAGGATCCTCCTCTCTGGGGCCAACGTCCTGACTTTC. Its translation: CASRILLSGANVLTF.